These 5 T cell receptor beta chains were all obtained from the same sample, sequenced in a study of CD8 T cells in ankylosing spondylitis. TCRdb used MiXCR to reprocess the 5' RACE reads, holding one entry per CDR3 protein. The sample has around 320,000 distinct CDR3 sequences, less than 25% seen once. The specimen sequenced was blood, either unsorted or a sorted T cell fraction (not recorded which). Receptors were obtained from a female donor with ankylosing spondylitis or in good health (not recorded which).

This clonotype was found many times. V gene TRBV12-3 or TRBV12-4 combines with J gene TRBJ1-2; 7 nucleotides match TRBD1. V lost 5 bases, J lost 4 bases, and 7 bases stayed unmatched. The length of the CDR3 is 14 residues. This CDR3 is CASSPTTGRYGYTF. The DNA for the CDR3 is TGTGCCAGCAGTCCTACGACAGGGCGCTATGGCTACACCTTC.

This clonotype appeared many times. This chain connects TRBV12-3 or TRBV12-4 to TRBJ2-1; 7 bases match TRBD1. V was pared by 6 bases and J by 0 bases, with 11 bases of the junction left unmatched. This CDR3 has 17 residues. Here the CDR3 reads CASREGGYQSSYNEQFF. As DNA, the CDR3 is TGTGCCAGCAGGGAAGGGGGCTACCAAAGCTCCTACAATGAGCAGTTCTTC.

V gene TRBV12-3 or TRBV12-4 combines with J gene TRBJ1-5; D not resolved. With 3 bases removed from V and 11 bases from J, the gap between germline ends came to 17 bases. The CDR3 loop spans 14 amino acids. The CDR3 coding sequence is TGTGCCAGCAGTTTTGATCTAAGTGTCCCGGCCCAGCATTTT. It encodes CASSFDLSVPAQHF.

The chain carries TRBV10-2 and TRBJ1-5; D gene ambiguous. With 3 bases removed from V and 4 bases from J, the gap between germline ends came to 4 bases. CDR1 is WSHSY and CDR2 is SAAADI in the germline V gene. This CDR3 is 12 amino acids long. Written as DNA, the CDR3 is TGCGCCAGCAGTGATCCGAATCAGCCCCAGCATTTT. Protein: CASSDPNQPQHF.

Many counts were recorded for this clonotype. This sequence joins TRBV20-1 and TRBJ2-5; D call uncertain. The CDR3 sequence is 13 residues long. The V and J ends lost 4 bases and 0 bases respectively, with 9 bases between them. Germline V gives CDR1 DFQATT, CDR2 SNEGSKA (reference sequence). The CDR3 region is CSAKLRYQETQYF. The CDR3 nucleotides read TGCAGTGCTAAGCTCAGGTACCAAGAGACCCAGTACTTC.